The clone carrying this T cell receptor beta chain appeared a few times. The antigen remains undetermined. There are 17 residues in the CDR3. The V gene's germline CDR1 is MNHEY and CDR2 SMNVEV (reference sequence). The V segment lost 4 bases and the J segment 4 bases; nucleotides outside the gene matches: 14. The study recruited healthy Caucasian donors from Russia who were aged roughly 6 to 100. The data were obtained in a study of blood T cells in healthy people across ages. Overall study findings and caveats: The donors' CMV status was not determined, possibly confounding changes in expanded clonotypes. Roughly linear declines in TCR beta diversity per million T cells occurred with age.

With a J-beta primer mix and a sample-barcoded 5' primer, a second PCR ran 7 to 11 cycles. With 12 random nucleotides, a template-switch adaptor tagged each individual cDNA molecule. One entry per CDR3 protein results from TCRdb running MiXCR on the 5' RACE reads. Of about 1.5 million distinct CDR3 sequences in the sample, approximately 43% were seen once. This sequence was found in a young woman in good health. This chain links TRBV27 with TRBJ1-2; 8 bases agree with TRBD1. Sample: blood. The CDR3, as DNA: TGTGCCAGCAGTTCATCCTCCACGGACAGGGCCCCCTATGGCTACACCTTC. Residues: CASSSSSTDRAPYGYTF.